This T cell receptor beta chain appears in the sequencing data of a study of blood T cell repertoires in COVID-19. The V and J ends lost 2 bases and 4 bases, in that order; junction bases with no gene match: 0. Germline V gene lookup returns CDR1 SNHLY and CDR2 FYNNEI. This CDR3 contains 13 residues. This clone was picked up one time. In the original processing: Nucleated cell counts were estimated from reference gene primer amplification. Method: immunoSEQ multiplex PCR; TCRdb's copy keeps in-frame clones and lacks some. Clone size and the V and J calls come from that table; the DNA yielded D and trimming. The sample includes around 250,000 clones, 65% to 85% of them seen just once.

The source material was peripheral blood. The chain couples TRBV2 to TRBJ1-1; 8 bases are a match to TRBD1. The clonotype was recovered from a woman aged 40 to 49 who had recovered from COVID-19. The CDR3 is CASSETGGTEAFF. The CDR3 DNA follows: TGTGCCAGCAGTGAAACAGGGGGCACTGAAGCTTTCTTT.